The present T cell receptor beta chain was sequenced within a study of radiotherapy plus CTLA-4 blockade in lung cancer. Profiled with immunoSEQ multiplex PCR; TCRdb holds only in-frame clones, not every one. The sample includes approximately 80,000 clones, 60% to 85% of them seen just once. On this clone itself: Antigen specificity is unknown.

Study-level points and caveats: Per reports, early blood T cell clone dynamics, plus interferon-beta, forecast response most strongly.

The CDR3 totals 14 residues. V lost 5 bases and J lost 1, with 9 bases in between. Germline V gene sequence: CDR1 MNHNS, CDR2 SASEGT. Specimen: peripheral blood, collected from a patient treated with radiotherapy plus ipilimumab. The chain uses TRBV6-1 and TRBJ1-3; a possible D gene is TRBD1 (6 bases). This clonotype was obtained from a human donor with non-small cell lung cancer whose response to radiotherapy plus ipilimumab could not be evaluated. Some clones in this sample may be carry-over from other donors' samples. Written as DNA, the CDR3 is TGTGCCAGCAGTCTCAGGGGTTCTGGAAACACCATATATTTT. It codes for CASSLRGSGNTIYF.